The next 8 T cell receptor beta chains were all read from a single sample in a study of shared clonotypes between healthy human individuals. Sequenced by immunoSEQ multiplex PCR; TCRdb stores in-frame clones only, minus some. In the table there are over 2 million clones, 95% of which are singletons. The sample consisted of naive CD4+ T cells sorted from blood. Subset specified: CD45RA+ positively selected. The receptors originated from a man aged 18 to 35 in good health.

This chain connects TRBV27 to TRBJ2-5; possible D gene TRBD1, 6 bases. The CDR3 is made up of 16 amino acids. V lost 2 bases, J lost 3 bases, and 16 bases lay in between. Germline values: CDR1 MNHEY, CDR2 SMNVEV (reference sequence). CDR3 residues: CASSLGTPSAKETQYF. CDR3 nucleotides: TGTGCCAGCAGTTTAGGGACACCGTCGGCCAAAGAGACCCAGTACTTC.

J is TRBJ1-3 and V is TRBV4-1; no definite D call. CDR1 and CDR2 (germline): MGHRA, YSYEKL. The CDR3 is 14 amino acids. Trimming took off 4 bases at V and 2 bases at J, with 9 bases between the two ends. In DNA form, the CDR3 reads TGCGCCAGCAGCCCGGGATGGACTGGAAACACCATATATTTT. As protein: CASSPGWTGNTIYF.

The chain uses TRBV28 and TRBJ1-2; possibly TRBD1 for D (6 bases). Trimming took 7 bases from V and 8 from J, leaving 14 bases between them. The CDR3 is 12 residues long. Per the germline V gene, CDR1 is MDHEN and CDR2 is SYDVKM. CDR3 in amino acids: CASTWGGGGYTF. The CDR3 bases are TGTGCCAGCACCTGGGGGGGCGGCGGCTACACCTTC.

The chain employs TRBV6-5 and TRBJ1-2; D call uncertain. Trimming took off 6 bases at V and 0 bases at J, with 5 bases between the two ends. The CDR3 has 12 residues. From germline, CDR1 is MNHEY and CDR2 SVGAGI. DNA for the CDR3: TGTGCCAGCAGCCCGCCTAACTATGGCTACACCTTC. This gives the protein CASSPPNYGYTF.

The chain recombines TRBV5-4 with TRBJ1-2; a possible D gene is TRBD1 (5 bases). V gave up 6 bases and J gave up 3 bases, with 18 bases separating them. This CDR3 has 15 residues. CDR1 and CDR2 (germline): SGHNT, YYREEE (reference sequence). CDR3: CASTLGGGPDYGYTF. Written as DNA, the CDR3 is TGTGCCAGCACCTTAGGCGGGGGTCCTGACTATGGCTACACCTTC. The variable domain in full, completed from reference TRBV5-4 and TRBJ1-2, reads ETGVTQSPTHLIKTRGQQVTLRCSSQSGHNTVSWYQQALGQGPQFIFQYYREEENGRGNFPPRFSGLQFPNYSSELNVNALELDDSALYLCASTLGGGPDYGYTFGSGTRLTVV.

The chain couples TRBV28 to TRBJ2-6; unclear D gene. Trimming removed 7 bases from V and 1 base from J, with 8 bases in between. CDR1 MDHEN and CDR2 SYDVKM come from the germline V gene. The CDR3 runs to 14 residues. The CDR3 sequence is CASTPVSGANVLTF. Here the CDR3 DNA reads TGTGCCAGCACTCCTGTATCTGGGGCCAACGTCCTGACTTTC.

This CDR3 reads CASSAEPTTGELFF. In DNA form, the CDR3 reads TGTGCCAGCAGTGCTGAGCCGACCACCGGGGAGCTGTTTTTT. The rearrangement uses TRBV6-1 and TRBJ2-2; D unclear. Germline V gene data show CDR1 as MNHNS and CDR2 as SASEGT. The CDR3 sequence is 14 residues long. Trimming removed 4 bases from V and 4 bases from J, with 10 bases in between.

The rearrangement uses TRBV6-1 and TRBJ1-2, with D perhaps matching TRBD1 (6 bases). V was shortened by 8 bases and J by 8 bases, with 18 bases between the two germline ends. Germline loops: CDR1 MNHNS, CDR2 SASEGT. This CDR3 is 13 amino acids long. Here the CDR3 DNA reads TGTGCCAGCTTAGACAGGTCCCTCTGGGGCTACACCTTC. The encoded protein is CASLDRSLWGYTF.